A selection of T cell receptor beta chains follows, all from one sample in a study of human T cells and chemical hapten exposure. TCRdb processed the RACE reads anew with MiXCR; each CDR3 protein has one entry. The table includes approximately 77,000 distinct CDR3 sequences, approximately 15% detected once. The material was whole blood, obtained in connection with sensitization to the hapten diphenylcyclopropenone (DPC). The origin of the receptors is a woman aged 45-59 years with alopecia areata. Some clones in this sample may be carry-over from other donors' samples. Both conserved end residues are trimmed from each CDR3. Size is omitted from some rows. Given values are once, few, many or a class for expanded clones.

clone_size j_call v_call cdr3_aa
. TRBJ1-2 TRBV2 ASSDRHPNYGYT
many TRBJ2-3 TRBV6-1 ASSEARGGGGDTQY
. TRBJ1-4 TRBV3-1 ASSPAGAATNEKLF
few TRBJ2-1 TRBV29-1 SVVTGAPYNEQF
. TRBJ2-1 TRBV24-1 ATSDVLKNEQF
. TRBJ1-1 TRBV18 ASSPGVIEAF
. TRBJ1-1 TRBV12-3/TRBV12-4 ASRAGTVNTEAF
. TRBJ2-1 TRBV2 ASSAGTGPYNEQF
many TRBJ2-1 TRBV7-2 ASSLERGDEQF
few TRBJ2-6 TRBV28 ASTLAGVGRGSGANVLT
few TRBJ2-2 TRBV13 ASSRDRTNTGELF
. TRBJ1-2 TRBV29-1 SVDADGSNYGYT
. TRBJ1-2 TRBV7-9 ASSLFDRTGNYGYT
. TRBJ1-4 TRBV2 ASRRDRGAEKLF
few TRBJ2-7 TRBV19 ASSTGRASGPDEQY
. TRBJ2-3 TRBV5-1 ASSRERGTDTQY
many TRBJ1-5 TRBV19 ASSLQSNQPQH
few TRBJ2-5 TRBV28 ASSLQNQETQY
many TRBJ2-1 TRBV11-2 ASSHRNRDDEQF
. TRBJ1-5 TRBV28 ASSSPGDYQPQH
once TRBJ2-5 TRBV7-9 AGGRQKETQY
. TRBJ2-7 TRBV6-2/TRBV6-3 ASSRGKGLAFDEQY
many TRBJ2-3 TRBV20-1 SAQIPLSTDTQY
many TRBJ2-2 TRBV6-6 ASSYGTIITGELF
. TRBJ2-7 TRBV3-1 ASSQVQLEQY
. TRBJ1-5 TRBV7-8 ASSRESGFGNQPQH
few TRBJ2-5 TRBV19 ASSLRPQETQY
. TRBJ1-5 TRBV20-1 SARRRSSNQPQH
few TRBJ1-1 TRBV2 ASIPDRVTEAF
. TRBJ2-5 TRBV11-3 ASSLDARETQY
. TRBJ2-1 TRBV11-3 ASSLGLAEQF
many TRBJ2-7 TRBV3-1 ASSLTSGRTYEQY
. TRBJ2-3 TRBV5-5 ASSLLAVAITDTQY
many TRBJ1-3 TRBV3-1 ASSGNTIY
. TRBJ2-4 TRBV6-6 ASSTGLKGIQY
many TRBJ1-5 TRBV20-1 SAREGSRENQPQH
many TRBJ2-7 TRBV14 ASSQHRVRTYEQY
few TRBJ2-5 TRBV11-2 ASSLEAEGLETQY
. TRBJ2-6 TRBV5-1 ASTSGVSSGANVLT
. TRBJ2-5 TRBV20-1 SAINTGTASPGAQY
many TRBJ1-3 TRBV5-4 ASSSDYSGNTIY
. TRBJ2-7 TRBV7-8 ASSNPTGAYEQY
. TRBJ2-5 TRBV20-1 SAKWVWGQETQY
few TRBJ2-7 TRBV7-9 ASSLALRRVGEQY
. TRBJ1-4 TRBV18 ASSPGRNEKLF
many TRBJ2-7 TRBV6-1 ASSEPRRSYEQY
few TRBJ2-2 TRBV29-1 SVRTGNTGELF
few TRBJ2-1 TRBV7-2 ASSLSGGSYNEQF
few TRBJ1-5 TRBV7-2 ASSSGPGGGQPQH
. TRBJ1-4 TRBV6-1 ASRASLGRANEKLF
. TRBJ1-2 TRBV12-3/TRBV12-4 ASSLGAAANYGYT
few TRBJ1-2 TRBV28 ASGGDSYYGYT
many TRBJ2-1 TRBV11-2 ASSLDPAGGPNNEQF
few TRBJ2-7 TRBV6-6 ASSQTSSGVYYEQY
few TRBJ2-1 TRBV6-5 ASQREGGYNEQF
. TRBJ1-1 TRBV2 ASSRQGRWNTEAF
few TRBJ2-7 TRBV5-6 ASSSRGFYEQY
. TRBJ2-2 TRBV18 ASSTTGATGELF
many TRBJ2-3 TRBV6-6 ASSYGSWSVRSTDTQY
. TRBJ1-1 TRBV7-8 ASSLGRTVNTEAF